In its sample, the clone carrying this TCR beta chain was seen many times. V was cut by 6 bases and J by 2 bases, with 17 bases left in between. Germline CDR1 is MDHEN and CDR2 is SYDVKM. The CDR3 is 15 amino acids. Preparation of the TCRbeta library was carried out with unique molecular identifiers. TCRdb re-derived calls from the PCR reads in MiXCR, one entry per CDR3 protein. In the table there are about 91,000 distinct CDR3 sequences, 7% to 9% of which are singletons. This entry is derived from a study of T-cell reconstitution after alpha-beta-depleted transplantation in children. This chain joins TRBV28 and TRBJ2-7; TRBD1 is a possible D gene (6 bases). The source was PBMCs from the stem cell graft donor, collected from the stem cell graft. The receptor was isolated from a human donor who donated a stem cell graft to a child with congenital amegakaryocytic thrombocytopenia. The CDR3 sequence is CASSFLDRNTYEQYF. Written as DNA, the CDR3 is TGTGCCAGCAGCTTCCTCGACAGGAACACCTACGAGCAGTACTTC.